This is a list of T cell receptor beta chains from one sample in a study of neoadjuvant anti-PD-1 for oral cavity cancer. The protocol was immunoSEQ multiplex PCR, while the TCRdb copy is restricted to in-frame clones and leaves out a portion. The sample has 55,000 to 80,000 clones; about 86% are singletons. Sequenced material: PBMCs, taken after nivolumab (anti-PD-1) treatment. The receptors here all came from a person between 40 and 80 years old with oral cavity squamous cell carcinoma. Each CDR3 is given with its conserved first and last residue. D genes are given only for firm matches. Clone size is stated in some rows and not others, as once, few, many or a class when expanded.

D	V	size	J	CDR3	DNA
-	TRBV5-1	-	TRBJ1-1	CASSLGWGGSEAFF	TGCGCCAGCAGCTTGGGTTGGGGAGGGTCTGAAGCTTTCTTT
-	TRBV6-1	-	TRBJ2-7	CASSEAGEVSGEQYF	TGTGCCAGCAGTGAAGCGGGTGAAGTTAGCGGCGAGCAGTACTTC
-	TRBV4-1	once	TRBJ2-1	CASSQGVLRRGLSYNEQFF	TGCGCCAGCAGCCAAGGAGTACTTCGGAGGGGCCTTAGCTACAATGAGCAGTTCTTC
-	TRBV5-1	-	TRBJ1-1	CASSYGTLNTEAFF	TGCGCCAGCAGCTATGGGACACTGAACACTGAAGCTTTCTTT
-	TRBV30	-	TRBJ2-7	CAWSRGGRYEQYF	TGTGCCTGGAGTCGGGGCGGGCGCTACGAGCAGTACTTC
-	TRBV20-1	-	TRBJ2-1	CSAMDAREQFF	TGCAGTGCGATGGACGCCCGCGAGCAGTTCTTC
TRBD1	TRBV10-3	-	TRBJ1-1	CASRQGLNTEAFF	TGTGCCAGTAGACAGGGACTGAACACTGAAGCTTTCTTT
-	TRBV11-2	-	TRBJ1-3	CASSLEGLSGNTIYF	TGTGCCAGCAGCTTAGAGGGCCTCTCTGGAAACACCATATATTTT
TRBD1	TRBV5-6	-	TRBJ2-1	CASRLGGTGVEQFF	TGTGCCAGCAGGTTAGGGGGGACAGGGGTTGAGCAGTTCTTC
TRBD1	TRBV7-8	-	TRBJ1-1	CASSPFRDRAPEAFF	TGTGCCAGCAGCCCCTTCCGTGACAGGGCCCCTGAAGCTTTCTTT
-	TRBV6-6	-	TRBJ2-3	CASSPQVGHGTDTQYF	TGTGCCAGCAGTCCCCAGGTGGGACATGGTACAGATACGCAGTATTTT
-	TRBV29-1	-	TRBJ2-5	CSAEAGFGETQYF	TGCAGCGCCGAAGCCGGGTTTGGAGAGACCCAGTACTTC
-	TRBV7-9	-	TRBJ2-6	CASSFIRSDSGANVLTF	TGTGCCAGCAGCTTTATTAGGTCGGACTCTGGGGCCAACGTCCTGACTTTC
-	TRBV28	-	TRBJ2-1	CASSSPGLAAEQFF	TGTGCCAGCAGCTCCCCCGGACTCGCCGCCGAGCAGTTCTTC
TRBD1	TRBV5-1	-	TRBJ1-1	CASSQGAQDTEAFF	TGCGCCAGCAGTCAGGGGGCGCAAGACACTGAAGCTTTCTTT
-	TRBV11-2	-	TRBJ1-4	CASSFGLEREKLFF	TGTGCCAGCAGCTTTGGTCTGGAACGGGAAAAACTGTTTTTT
-	TRBV11-2	-	TRBJ2-1	CASSLDRGGYNEQFF	TGTGCCAGCAGCTTAGATCGCGGTGGGTACAATGAGCAGTTCTTC
TRBD2	TRBV27	-	TRBJ2-3	CASSLRRGAWEQYF	TGTGCCAGCAGTTTAAGGCGGGGGGCTTGGGAGCAGTATTTT
-	TRBV7-2	-	TRBJ2-2	CASSLGTDTGELFF	TGTGCCAGCAGCTTAGGGACAGACACCGGGGAGCTGTTTTTT
-	TRBV7-3	-	TRBJ2-3	CASSVNVGSSDTQYF	TGTGCCAGCAGCGTTAACGTCGGGAGCTCAGATACGCAGTATTTT
-	TRBV11-2	-	TRBJ1-3	CASSLGSGSGNTIYF	TGTGCCAGCAGCTTAGGTTCAGGGTCTGGAAACACCATATATTTT
TRBD1	TRBV2	-	TRBJ1-5	CASSMTGQGGNSNQPQHF	TGTGCCAGCAGTATGACGGGACAGGGGGGGAATAGCAATCAGCCCCAGCATTTT
-	TRBV2	-	TRBJ1-1	CASSPLFVDSETEAFF	TGTGCCAGCAGTCCCCTCTTCGTTGACAGTGAAACTGAAGCTTTCTTT
-	TRBV7-3	-	TRBJ1-2	CASSPRDGYGYTF	TGTGCCAGCAGCCCCCGGGACGGCTATGGCTACACCTTC
-	TRBV5-1	few	TRBJ2-3	CASSRDKRTDTQYF	TGCGCCAGCAGCAGGGACAAGAGGACAGATACGCAGTATTTT
-	TRBV10-3	-	TRBJ2-1	CAISRQNEQFF	TGTGCCATCAGCCGACAAAATGAGCAGTTCTTC
-	TRBV5-1	-	TRBJ2-1	CASSLVLGGEQFF	TGCGCCAGCAGCTTGGTGTTAGGCGGGGAGCAGTTCTTC
TRBD1	TRBV29-1	-	TRBJ2-1	CSAVPTGRDWDEQFF	TGCAGCGCCGTCCCGACAGGGCGAGATTGGGATGAGCAGTTCTTC
-	TRBV5-6	once	TRBJ1-2	CASSLQRDGYTF	TGTGCCAGCAGCTTGCAGCGGGATGGCTACACCTTC
-	TRBV5-6	-	TRBJ2-1	CASSLVRLSYNEQFF	TGTGCCAGCAGCTTGGTTAGGCTATCCTACAATGAGCAGTTCTTC
TRBD1	TRBV2	-	TRBJ2-3	CASSGTGGIADTQYF	TGTGCCAGCAGTGGGACAGGGGGGATCGCAGATACGCAGTATTTT
-	TRBV30	-	TRBJ1-3	CAWNSGNTIYF	TGTGCCTGGAACTCTGGAAACACCATATATTTT
TRBD1	TRBV5-1	-	TRBJ2-1	CASSPGQGTYNEQFF	TGCGCCAGCAGCCCCGGACAGGGGACCTACAATGAGCAGTTCTTC
-	TRBV4-1	-	TRBJ1-1	CASSGIGSWGSSTEAFF	TGCGCCAGCAGCGGAATCGGGAGCTGGGGATCGAGCACTGAAGCTTTCTTT
TRBD1	TRBV5-1	-	TRBJ2-1	CASSQPGTGANEQFF	TGCGCCAGCAGCCAACCCGGGACAGGAGCTAATGAGCAGTTCTTC
TRBD2	TRBV6-6	once	TRBJ2-5	CASNPPGFSGRATQYF	TGTGCCAGCAACCCCCCGGGGTTTAGCGGGAGAGCGACCCAGTACTTC
TRBD2	TRBV5-1	-	TRBJ2-5	CASSLIASGQETQYF	TGCGCCAGCAGCTTGATCGCTAGCGGCCAAGAGACCCAGTACTTC
-	TRBV7-6	-	TRBJ1-3	CASSLYFFSETRSGNTIYF	TGTGCCAGCAGCTTGTATTTCTTTTCGGAGACCCGCTCTGGAAACACCATATATTTT
-	TRBV9	-	TRBJ1-4	CASSDSPGWEKLFF	TGTGCCAGCAGCGACAGTCCGGGATGGGAAAAACTGTTTTTT
TRBD1	TRBV5-1	once	TRBJ2-4	CASSLEWDREHIQYF	TGCGCCAGCAGCTTGGAGTGGGACAGGGAGCACATTCAGTACTTC
-	TRBV5-1	-	TRBJ2-5	CASSLERPETQYF	TGCGCCAGCAGCTTGGAGCGGCCAGAGACCCAGTACTTC
-	TRBV6-5	-	TRBJ1-2	CASSQESSGNYGYTF	TGTGCCAGCAGCCAGGAAAGCTCGGGAAACTATGGCTACACCTTC
TRBD2	TRBV2	once	TRBJ2-1	CASSLAGGLWDEQFF	TGTGCCAGCAGTTTAGCGGGAGGCCTCTGGGATGAGCAGTTCTTC
TRBD2	TRBV2	-	TRBJ2-2	CASKLAGGKNTGELFF	TGTGCCAGCAAACTAGCGGGGGGCAAGAACACCGGGGAGCTGTTTTTT
TRBD1	TRBV27	-	TRBJ1-2	CASSTGDSYGYTF	TGTGCCAGCAGTACGGGGGACAGCTATGGCTACACCTTC
-	TRBV11-2	-	TRBJ2-7	CASSIPYRISYEQYF	TGTGCCAGCAGCATACCATACAGGATCTCCTACGAGCAGTACTTC
-	TRBV2	-	TRBJ2-5	CASSAPPGAGETQYF	TGTGCCAGCAGTGCCCCCCCGGGGGCGGGGGAGACCCAGTACTTC
-	TRBV4-1	-	TRBJ1-2	CASSQAGVRGGYTF	TGCGCCAGCAGCCAAGCAGGGGTACGGGGTGGCTACACCTTC
TRBD2	TRBV6-5	-	TRBJ2-1	CASRLTSGGYNEQFF	TGTGCCAGCAGGCTCACTAGCGGGGGATACAATGAGCAGTTCTTC
-	TRBV5-4	-	TRBJ2-5	CASSPGETQYF	TGTGCCAGCAGCCCCGGGGAGACCCAGTACTTC
TRBD2	TRBV7-3	-	TRBJ2-3	CASSLSSGSVGTDTQYF	TGTGCCAGCAGCTTATCTAGCGGGAGCGTAGGAACAGATACGCAGTATTTT
-	TRBV4-1	-	TRBJ1-2	CASSRAQGLGGYTF	TGCGCCAGCAGCCGGGCTCAGGGCCTTGGAGGCTACACCTTC
TRBD1	TRBV5-1	-	TRBJ1-1	CASSGVGQVNTEAFF	TGCGCCAGCAGCGGAGTCGGACAGGTGAACACTGAAGCTTTCTTT
-	TRBV5-6	few	TRBJ1-2	CASSLNGQGYTF	TGTGCCAGCAGCTTGAACGGCCAAGGCTACACCTTC
-	TRBV11-2	few	TRBJ1-2	CASSLLTGRTNYGYTF	TGTGCCAGCAGCTTACTTACAGGGAGGACAAACTATGGCTACACCTTC
TRBD2	TRBV7-3	-	TRBJ2-5	CASSLKASGGQTQYF	TGTGCCAGCAGCTTAAAGGCTAGCGGGGGCCAGACCCAGTACTTC
-	TRBV28	-	TRBJ1-1	CASSFGSMRGDTEAFF	TGTGCCAGCAGTTTTGGGTCGATGAGAGGAGATACTGAAGCTTTCTTT